A single sample gave rise to the 32 T cell receptor beta chains below, sequenced in a study of naive CD8 T cells in extremely preterm neonates (dated by TCRdb to 2017 to 2019). Preparation of the library involved the immunoSEQ multiplex PCR assay. TCRdb's version of the immuneACCESS table is confined to in-frame rearrangements and falls short of the full clone set. An unresolved V gene accounts for under half of the shortfall where checked; the remainder is of unknown origin. The sample table contains roughly 6,800 clones; only one count was recorded for around 98% of them. The top ten clonotypes cover approximately 0.38% of the sample. Sequencing was performed on naive CD8+ T cells from blood. The receptors shown here come from a human donor in good health.

J is TRBJ1-1 and V is TRBV6-6, with D possibly TRBD1 on 5 matching bases. Per the germline V gene, CDR1 is MNHNY and CDR2 is SVGAGI (reference sequence). The CDR3 runs to 13 residues. The V gene lost 6 bases and the J gene lost 1 base, with 9 bases spanning the gap. The CDR3, as DNA: TGTGCCAGCAGATTAGGACAGAACACTGAAGCTTTCTTT. The encoded protein is CASRLGQNTEAFF.

V usage is TRBV28 and J usage is TRBJ2-2; D might be TRBD1 (5 bases). Between the trimmed V and J ends, which lost 10 bases and 12 bases, there was a span of 15 bases. This CDR3 has 11 amino acids. CDR1 and CDR2 (germline): MDHEN, SYDVKM. CDR3 protein: CATIWGVKLFF. The CDR3 DNA follows: TGTGCCACGATTTGGGGCGTAAAGCTGTTTTTT.

The V gene is TRBV9, the J gene TRBJ1-6; maybe TRBD1 (5 bases). Germline loops: CDR1 SGDLS, CDR2 YYNGEE. V was shortened by 4 bases and J by 7 bases, with 12 bases between the two germline ends. The CDR3 sequence is 14 residues long. The CDR3 coding sequence is TGTGCCAGCAGCTCCGCCGGGGGAAATTCACCCCTCCACTTT. Protein product: CASSSAGGNSPLHF.

V is TRBV27 and J is TRBJ2-7; the match to TRBD1 covers 7 bases. From germline, CDR1 is MNHEY and CDR2 SMNVEV (reference sequence). The CDR3 extends over 13 amino acids. Unmatched junction bases numbered 7, after V lost 5 bases and J lost 6 bases. The CDR3 protein is CASSPDYRGEQYF. The CDR3 bases are TGTGCCAGCAGTCCCGATTACAGGGGCGAGCAGTACTTC.

This clone was observed a handful of times. The gene calls are TRBV20-1 and TRBJ2-7; D gene unclear. CDR1 is DFQATT and CDR2 is SNEGSKA in the germline V gene (reference sequence). The CDR3 has 11 amino acids. Trimming cost V 4 bases and J 0 bases, with 4 bases left between them. The CDR3 here is CSATVSYEQYF. The CDR3 DNA is TGCAGTGCTACGGTCTCCTACGAGCAGTACTTC.

The chain is built from TRBV6-5 and TRBJ2-1; possibly TRBD2 for D (6 bases). Germline CDR1 and CDR2: MNHEY and SVGAGI. V gave up 5 bases and J gave up 0 bases, with 11 bases separating them. This CDR3 contains 15 residues. DNA of the CDR3: TGTGCCAGCAGTACTCCGGGACTCTCCTACAATGAGCAGTTCTTC. Amino acids: CASSTPGLSYNEQFF.

This chain joins TRBV9 and TRBJ2-3; D unresolved. Trimming cost V 0 bases and J 4 bases, with 12 bases left between them. This CDR3 contains 15 residues. Germline CDR1 reads SGDLS; CDR2 reads YYNGEE. The DNA for the CDR3 is TGTGCCAGCAGCGTAGGCGGAAAGTTCCCAGATACGCAGTATTTT. Amino acids: CASSVGGKFPDTQYF.

The V and J genes are TRBV5-4 and TRBJ2-7, with 8 bases aligning to TRBD2. Germline V CDR1 and CDR2: SGHNT, YYREEE (reference sequence). CDR3 length: 16 residues. Trimming cost V 4 bases and J 3 bases; bases outside gene matches: 12. The CDR3 nucleotides read TGTGCCAGCAGCGGCACCAGGGACGGGGGGGGCTACGAGCAGTACTTC. Amino acids: CASSGTRDGGGYEQYF.

The chain carries TRBV28 and TRBJ1-1; D might be TRBD1 (5 bases). V lost 6 bases, J lost 5 bases, and 16 bases lay in between. This CDR3 comprises 14 residues. CDR1 MDHEN and CDR2 SYDVKM come from the germline V gene. DNA for the CDR3: TGTGCCAGCAGGCCAATCCCGGACACTACTGAAGCTTTCTTT. Translating gives CASRPIPDTTEAFF.

The chain joins TRBV30 to TRBJ1-1, with D perhaps TRBD1 (6 bases). This CDR3 is 13 amino acids long. CDR1 and CDR2 (germline): GTSNPN, SVGIG (reference sequence). Trimming took 3 bases from V and 0 from J, leaving 8 bases between them. CDR3 bases: TGTGCCTGGAGGCAGGGGTTGAACACTGAAGCTTTCTTT. This sequence encodes CAWRQGLNTEAFF.

The rearrangement joins TRBV30 to TRBJ1-6; 7 nucleotides align to TRBD1. The V segment lost 1 base and the J segment 7 bases; nucleotides outside the gene matches: 1. This CDR3 has 13 residues. The germline CDR1 and CDR2 sequences are GTSNPN and SVGIG (reference sequence). The chain's CDR3 is CAWSGQGNSPLHF. The DNA for the CDR3 is TGTGCCTGGAGTGGACAGGGAAATTCACCCCTCCACTTT.

The J gene is TRBJ1-2, the V gene TRBV19; D perhaps matches TRBD1 (6 bases). CDR3 length: 12 amino acids. In germline, CDR1 is LNHDA, CDR2 SQIVND (reference sequence). Between the trimmed V and J ends, which lost 8 bases and 4 bases, there was a span of 11 bases. The CDR3: CASHAGVYGYTF. The CDR3 nucleotides read TGTGCCAGTCACGCAGGGGTCTATGGCTACACCTTC.

The CDR3 DNA reads TGCGCCAGCGGGGGGGGGTACGAGCAGTACTTC. Its translation: CASGGGYEQYF. The chain carries TRBV5-1 and TRBJ2-7; 7 bases line up with TRBD2. The CDR3 loop spans 11 amino acids. CDR1 is SGHRS, CDR2 YFSETQ, per germline. V was clipped by 7 bases and J by 4 bases; unmatched bases: 2.

The V and J genes are TRBV29-1 and TRBJ1-2; 9 bases are a match to TRBD1. There are 12 residues in the CDR3. Germline V CDR1 and CDR2: SQVTM, ANQGSEA. Germline trimming cut 5 bases from V and 7 bases from J; bases unmatched to any gene: 5. DNA for the CDR3: TGCAGCGTTCCCGGGACAGGGACTGGCTACACCTTC. This translates into CSVPGTGTGYTF.

The chain employs TRBV7-3 and TRBJ1-3; a weak D match, TRBD1 (6 bases). Germline lookup yields CDR1 SGHTA and CDR2 FQGTGA. The V and J ends lost 5 bases and 8 bases respectively, with 10 bases between them. The CDR3 length is 12 residues. CDR3 in amino acids: CASSPDRYTIYF. The CDR3 DNA reads TGTGCCAGCAGCCCGGACAGATACACCATATATTTT.

The chain has TRBV7-9 and TRBJ2-3; 10 bases map to TRBD2. Germline-derived CDR1 and CDR2 are SEHNR and FQNEAQ (reference sequence). The CDR3 is 15 residues long. Trimming cost V 3 bases and J 1 base; bases outside gene matches: 1. CDR3 nucleotides: TGTGCCAGCAGCTTCCTAGCGGGAGGCACAGATACGCAGTATTTT. It specifies CASSFLAGGTDTQYF.

J is TRBJ1-1 and V is TRBV30; D possibly corresponds to TRBD1 (6 bases). CDR3 length equals 13 residues. Germline V CDR1 and CDR2: GTSNPN, SVGIG (reference sequence). Deletions cut 2 bases from V and 0 bases from J, with 7 bases between. The CDR3 nucleotides are TGTGCCTGGAGTACAGGGATGAACACTGAAGCTTTCTTT. This sequence encodes CAWSTGMNTEAFF.

This clone appeared a single time. The chain has TRBV4-3 and TRBJ1-1; 7 bases align to TRBD1. Germline values: CDR1 LGHNA, CDR2 YSLEER. The CDR3 totals 13 residues. J was trimmed by 4 bases and V by 3 bases; bases with no gene match: 2. CDR3 nucleotides: TGCGCCAGCAGCCAGACAGGGTTCACTGAAGCTTTCTTT. Translating gives CASSQTGFTEAFF.

The chain joins TRBV27 to TRBJ2-7, with TRBD1 identical over 9 bases. Germline lookup yields CDR1 MNHEY and CDR2 SMNVEV (reference sequence). Trimming at V came to 3 bases and at J to 3 bases, leaving 3 bases not matched to a gene. The CDR3 is made up of 14 amino acids. CDR3 DNA: TGTGCCAGCAGTTTTGGGACAGGGTTCTACGAGCAGTACTTC. Translated, it gives CASSFGTGFYEQYF.

The chain combines TRBV6-5 with TRBJ2-7, with 9 positions matching TRBD2. From germline, CDR1 is MNHEY and CDR2 SVGAGI. J lost 5 bases, V lost 5 bases, and 10 bases had no gene match. This CDR3 spans 15 amino acids. The CDR3 loop reads CASSVLSGGYNEQYF. In nucleotides, the CDR3 is TGTGCCAGCAGTGTCCTCAGCGGGGGGTACAACGAGCAGTACTTC.

The chain is built from TRBV1 and TRBJ2-1; the D call TRBD1 from the table was never checked on the DNA. TRBV1 constitutes a pseudogene. CDR3 size: 20 residues. In nucleotides, the CDR3 is TGCACCAGCAGCCAAGATCCCCGGGACAGGGGATTTTGGTCCTACAATGAGCAGTTCTTC. Encoded protein: CTSSQDPRDRGFWSYNEQFF.

This clone was seen just once. The chain is built from TRBV9 and TRBJ1-2, with a possible D match to TRBD1 (6 bases). This CDR3 has 17 residues. CDR1 and CDR2 (germline): SGDLS, YYNGEE. V was shortened by 3 bases and J by 1 base, with 19 bases between the two germline ends. The CDR3, as DNA: TGTGCCAGCAGCGACCGCTTTCAGGGGAGCTTTAACTATGGCTACACCTTC. Protein product: CASSDRFQGSFNYGYTF. The full variable domain, in which reference TRBV9 and TRBJ1-2 provide the parts outside the CDR3, is DSGVTQTPKHLITATGQRVTLRCSPRSGDLSVYWYQQSLDQGLQFLIQYYNGEERAKGNILERFSAQQFPDLHSELNLSSLELGDSALYFCASSDRFQGSFNYGYTFGSGTRLTVV.

V and J are TRBV4-1 and TRBJ1-6; perhaps TRBD1 as D (6 bases). CDR1 is MGHRA, CDR2 YSYEKL, per germline. The CDR3 is made up of 17 amino acids. V was cut by 5 bases and J by 0 bases, with 14 bases left in between. The CDR3 nucleotides are TGCGCCAGCAGCGCGCGACAGGACCTCTCCTATAATTCACCCCTCCACTTT. Its protein is CASSARQDLSYNSPLHF.

This clone was counted a single time. The rearrangement uses TRBV5-1 and TRBJ2-7, with unresolved D. Trimming left V 0 bases short and J 5 bases short, with 12 bases between. Germline V lookup: CDR1 SGHRS, CDR2 YFSETQ. The CDR3 length is 14 residues. The CDR3 spells CASSLGSVVNEQYF. CDR3 bases: TGCGCCAGCAGCTTGGGTTCCGTAGTCAACGAGCAGTACTTC. Supplemented by reference TRBV5-1 and TRBJ2-7, the full variable domain reads KAGVTQTPRYLIKTRGQQVTLSCSPISGHRSVSWYQQTPGQGLQFLFEYFSETQRNKGNFPGRFSGRQFSNSRSEMNVSTLELGDSALYLCASSLGSVVNEQYFGPGTRLTVT.

The chain uses TRBV5-6 and TRBJ2-2; D is undetermined. Germline assignment: CDR1 SGHDT and CDR2 YYEEEE. The CDR3 has 12 residues. V lost 1 base and J 5 bases, leaving 3 bases between the germline ends. The CDR3 here is CASSLLTGELFF. The CDR3 DNA is TGTGCCAGCAGCTTGCTAACCGGGGAGCTGTTTTTT.

The chain joins TRBV2 to TRBJ1-1; D remains ambiguous. The length of the CDR3 is 12 residues. Trimming took off 6 bases at V and 1 base at J, with 6 bases between the two ends. Germline V CDR1 and CDR2: SNHLY, FYNNEI. CDR3 sequence reads: CASSRSNTEAFF. In nucleotides, the CDR3 is TGTGCCAGCAGCAGGTCGAACACTGAAGCTTTCTTT.

The chain employs TRBV4-2 and TRBJ2-3; 11 bases match TRBD2. Germline trimming cut 1 base from V and 2 bases from J; bases unmatched to any gene: 8. The CDR3 length is 18 residues. CDR1 is LGHNA and CDR2 is YNFKEQ in the germline V gene. In DNA form, the CDR3 reads TGTGCCAGCAGCCAAGCCTATCGACTAGCGGGGAACACAGATACGCAGTATTTT. Protein sequence: CASSQAYRLAGNTDTQYF.

This sequence joins TRBV7-2 and TRBJ2-7, with 7 bases that match TRBD2. CDR3 size: 13 residues. V gave up 5 bases and J gave up 0 bases; unmatched junction bases: 1. Germline V gene lookup returns CDR1 SGHTA and CDR2 FQGNSA. CDR3 residues: CASSRDYSYEQYF. DNA for the CDR3: TGTGCCAGCAGCCGGGACTACTCCTACGAGCAGTACTTC.

The rearrangement uses TRBV5-6 and TRBJ1-1; D is possibly TRBD1 (5 bases). V was cut by 2 bases and J by 8 bases, with 7 bases left in between. Germline V gene sequence: CDR1 SGHDT, CDR2 YYEEEE. The CDR3 is made up of 11 amino acids. CDR3 in DNA: TGTGCCAGCAGCTTTGACAGCGAAGCTTTCTTT. Its translation is CASSFDSEAFF. Full variable domain (outside the CDR3, taken from reference TRBV5-6 and TRBJ1-1): DAGVTQSPTHLIKTRGQQVTLRCSPKSGHDTVSWYQQALGQGPQFIFQYYEEEERQRGNFPDRFSGHQFPNYSSELNVNALLLGDSALYLCASSFDSEAFFGQGTRLTVV.

The gene calls are TRBV11-2 and TRBJ2-2, with TRBD1 as a possible D gene (5 bases). The CDR3 spans 16 residues. The V and J ends lost 1 base and 5 bases respectively, with 14 bases between them. Germline lookup yields CDR1 SGHAT and CDR2 FQNNGV. As DNA, the CDR3 is TGTGCCAGCAGCTTAGTCCCCGACAGATATACCGGGGAGCTGTTTTTT. Translating it yields CASSLVPDRYTGELFF.

The chain couples TRBV30 to TRBJ2-7; D perhaps matches TRBD2 (5 bases). The CDR3 runs 16 residues. CDR1 is GTSNPN, CDR2 SVGIG, per germline (reference sequence). Trimming left V 2 bases short and J 0 bases short, with 17 bases between. CDR3: CAWSLPIFSDSYEQYF. The CDR3 DNA reads as TGTGCCTGGAGTTTACCCATCTTTAGCGACTCCTACGAGCAGTACTTC.

The V call is TRBV7-9, the J call TRBJ2-7; a weak D match, TRBD2 (6 bases). The CDR3 consists of 12 residues. V lost 7 bases to trimming and J lost 7 bases, with 14 bases between them. The V gene's germline CDR1 is SEHNR and CDR2 FQNEAQ (reference sequence). The DNA of the CDR3 is TGTGCCAGCACCTTCGCGGGGCGGGAGCAGTACTTC. It translates to CASTFAGREQYF.